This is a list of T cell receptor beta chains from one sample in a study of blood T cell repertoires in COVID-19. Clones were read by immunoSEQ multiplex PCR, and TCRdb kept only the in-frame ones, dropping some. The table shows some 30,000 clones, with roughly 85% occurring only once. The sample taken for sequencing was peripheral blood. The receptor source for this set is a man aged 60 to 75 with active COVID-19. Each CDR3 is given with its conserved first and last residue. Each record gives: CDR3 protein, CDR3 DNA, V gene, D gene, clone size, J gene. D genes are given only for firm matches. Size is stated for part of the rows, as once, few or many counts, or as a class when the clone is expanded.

CASSLSGAHSYEQYF | TGTGCCAGCAGTTTATCTGGGGCCCACTCCTACGAGCAGTACTTC | TRBV28 | NA | NA | TRBJ2-7
CASSHDALHPLSGANVLTF | TGTGCCAGCAGCCACGATGCCCTCCACCCACTCTCTGGGGCCAACGTCCTGACTTTC | TRBV14 | NA | NA | TRBJ2-6
CASRDRDDGYTF | TGTGCCAGCAGAGACAGGGACGATGGCTACACCTTC | TRBV19 | TRBD1 | once | TRBJ1-2
CASSIARRELKNEQFF | TGTGCCAGCAGCATAGCGCGGCGGGAGTTGAAGAATGAGCAGTTCTTC | TRBV5-4 | TRBD2 | NA | TRBJ2-1
CASSLVTGTDTQYF | TGTGCCAGCAGCTTAGTGACTGGCACAGATACGCAGTATTTT | TRBV7-9 | NA | NA | TRBJ2-3
CASSLAGYNSPLHF | TGTGCCAGCAGCTTAGCAGGCTATAATTCACCCCTCCACTTT | TRBV11-2 | NA | NA | TRBJ1-6
CAISDSGTVQETQYF | TGTGCCATCAGTGATAGTGGGACAGTTCAAGAGACCCAGTACTTC | TRBV10-3 | TRBD1 | NA | TRBJ2-5
CASSTWTSGRQPNEQFF | TGTGCCAGCAGCACCTGGACTAGCGGGAGACAACCGAATGAGCAGTTCTTC | TRBV21-1 | NA | NA | TRBJ2-1
CASSPPSKGAPHEQFF | TGTGCCAGCTCACCACCATCAAAGGGGGCGCCGCATGAGCAGTTCTTC | TRBV18 | TRBD1 | NA | TRBJ2-1
CASSVDPSLAGNEQFF | TGTGCCAGCAGCGTAGACCCCAGCCTAGCTGGCAATGAGCAGTTCTTC | TRBV9 | NA | NA | TRBJ2-1
CASSSPGTSGSYEQYF | TGCGCCAGCAGTAGCCCCGGGACTAGCGGTTCCTACGAGCAGTACTTC | TRBV10-2 | TRBD2 | NA | TRBJ2-7
CASSAGGPSATQYF | TGTGCCAGCAGTGCGGGCGGGCCCTCAGCTACGCAGTATTTT | TRBV25-1 | NA | once | TRBJ2-3
CASSSTGYGGLSEQFF | TGTGCCAGTAGCTCTACCGGCTACGGGGGGTTGAGTGAGCAGTTCTTC | TRBV19 | TRBD2 | NA | TRBJ2-1
CASSLGQLEAFF | TGTGCCAGCAGTTTAGGACAGCTCGAAGCTTTCTTT | TRBV12-3/TRBV12-4 | NA | NA | TRBJ1-1
CASRLAGETDTQYF | TGTGCCAGTAGGCTAGCGGGAGAAACAGATACGCAGTATTTT | TRBV19 | TRBD2 | NA | TRBJ2-3
CASHFRGPSGNTIYF | TGTGCCAGCCACTTCAGGGGACCCTCTGGAAACACCATATATTTT | TRBV2 | NA | NA | TRBJ1-3
CASSSALLGRGKGGYTF | TGTGCCAGCAGCTCCGCCCTTTTGGGCAGGGGGAAGGGTGGCTACACCTTC | TRBV7-3 | TRBD1 | NA | TRBJ1-2
CASSSRQGGGLTNEKLFF | TGTGCCAGCAGCTCACGACAGGGTGGTGGATTGACTAATGAAAAACTGTTTTTT | TRBV11-2 | TRBD1 | NA | TRBJ1-4
CASSTAGDTQYF | TGCGCCAGCAGTACAGCGGGAGATACGCAGTATTTT | TRBV10-1 | NA | NA | TRBJ2-3
CATSPGLALLEQYF | TGTGCCACCAGCCCGGGACTAGCGCTCTTAGAGCAGTACTTC | TRBV15 | TRBD2 | NA | TRBJ2-7
CASSQSGTSGYEQYF | TGTGCCAGCAGCCAATCCGGGACTAGCGGCTACGAGCAGTACTTC | TRBV7-3 | TRBD2 | NA | TRBJ2-7
CASSLTPRVYEQYF | TGTGCCAGCAGCCTCACCCCTAGAGTCTACGAGCAGTACTTC | TRBV5-8 | NA | NA | TRBJ2-7